A single sample gave rise to the 24 T cell receptor beta chains below, sequenced in a study of blood T cell repertoires in COVID-19. Data came from immunoSEQ multiplex PCR; TCRdb stores just in-frame clones and leaves some out. The sample yields about 430,000 clones, 70% to 90% seen once. Sequencing used PBMCs or T cells enriched from blood (not recorded which). The source is a woman aged 18-29 years who had been exposed to COVID-19.

The chain couples TRBV5-4 to TRBJ2-2, with D hard to call. The CDR3 has 17 residues. Germline loops: CDR1 SGHNT, CDR2 YYREEE (reference sequence). Trimming removed 1 base at V and 0 bases at J, with 13 bases between. The CDR3, as DNA: TGTGCCAGCAGCTTGACCGGTTTTGCGGCGAACACCGGGGAGCTGTTTTTT. Protein product: CASSLTGFAANTGELFF.

The table lists this clone with a count of one. The chain is built from TRBV12-3 or TRBV12-4 and TRBJ1-6; D may be TRBD1 (5 bases). The CDR3 spans 13 residues. Between the trimmed V and J ends, which lost 2 bases and 11 bases, there was a span of 10 bases. The chain's CDR3 is CASSLQGWPPLHF. The CDR3 coding sequence is TGTGCCAGCAGTTTACAGGGATGGCCACCCCTCCACTTT.

This chain joins TRBV9 and TRBJ2-7; 9 nucleotides match TRBD2. The CDR3 sequence is 15 residues long. V was pared by 3 bases and J by 6 bases, with 10 bases of the junction left unmatched. Germline V gives CDR1 SGDLS, CDR2 YYNGEE. DNA of the CDR3: TGTGCCAGCAGCGCTGGGACTAGCTCGGCCGCCGAGCAGTACTTC. Translating it yields CASSAGTSSAAEQYF.

This clone was seen only once. This rearrangement joins TRBV5-5 to TRBJ2-5; 9 nucleotides align to TRBD1. This CDR3 region has 13 residues. The ends lost 4 bases at V and 5 bases at J; junction bases unmatched: 3. CDR1 and CDR2 from the germline V gene are SGHKS and YYEKEE (reference sequence). The CDR3 loop is CASSHRGLETQYF. CDR3 bases: TGTGCCAGCAGCCACAGGGGGCTTGAGACCCAGTACTTC.

DNA for the CDR3: TGTGCCAGCTCACCCCTAGCGGTCCTTGGAAACATTCAGTACTTC. It is translated as CASSPLAVLGNIQYF. This chain uses TRBV18 with TRBJ2-4, with 7 nucleotides matching TRBD2. The CDR3 totals 15 residues. Trimming at V came to 3 bases and at J to 6 bases, leaving 8 bases not matched to a gene. Germline V gives CDR1 KGHSH, CDR2 LQKENI.

This sequence joins TRBV2 and TRBJ1-1; weak D call: TRBD1 (5 bases). Germline values: CDR1 SNHLY, CDR2 FYNNEI. The CDR3 is made up of 13 amino acids. V was cut by 5 bases and J by 10 bases, with 17 bases left in between. CDR3 amino acids: CASSYAGSNGAFF. The CDR3 coding sequence is TGTGCCAGCAGTTATGCAGGGTCGAATGGAGCTTTCTTT.

This CDR3 is CASRPGQGVEPQHF. The CDR3 coding sequence is TGTGCCAGTAGGCCGGGACAGGGTGTGGAGCCCCAGCATTTT. The rearrangement uses TRBV19 and TRBJ1-5; 9 bases match TRBD1. Germline V gene lookup returns CDR1 LNHDA and CDR2 SQIVND (reference sequence). V shed 6 bases and J 8 bases; nucleotides not matched to a gene: 8. This CDR3 is 14 amino acids long.

The chain couples TRBV28 to TRBJ1-5; 7 bases fit TRBD1. This CDR3 is built from 13 residues. Germline CDR1 reads MDHEN; CDR2 reads SYDVKM. Unmatched junction bases numbered 7, after V lost 7 bases and J lost 7 bases. In DNA, the CDR3 is TGTGCCAGCACCTCACAGGGGATGCAGCCCCAGCATTTT. It yields the protein CASTSQGMQPQHF.

This clone was observed once. V and J are TRBV6-5 and TRBJ1-6; no definite D call. The CDR3 extends over 13 amino acids. Germline V lookup: CDR1 MNHEY, CDR2 SVGAGI. Trimming removed 6 bases from V and 5 bases from J, with 8 bases in between. The CDR3 loop is CASRVADNSPLHF. The CDR3 nucleotides are TGTGCCAGCAGGGTGGCAGATAATTCACCCCTCCACTTT.

The chain couples TRBV15 to TRBJ2-7; 13 bases line up with TRBD2. Germline loops: CDR1 LNHNV, CDR2 YYDKDF (reference sequence). The J segment lost 2 bases and the V segment lost 0 bases, leaving 1 base of the junction unmatched. This CDR3 region has 16 residues. The CDR3: CATSREGLAGTYEQYF. CDR3 nucleotides: TGTGCCACCAGCAGAGAGGGACTAGCGGGAACCTACGAGCAGTACTTC.

The chain has TRBV19 and TRBJ2-6; D might be TRBD1 (5 bases). Germline loops: CDR1 LNHDA, CDR2 SQIVND (reference sequence). Trimming left V 9 bases short and J 0 bases short, with 15 bases between. The CDR3 has 16 amino acids. The CDR3 DNA is TGTGCCAGCGACAGTTACTCAACCTCTGGGGCCAACGTCCTGACTTTC. Translation: CASDSYSTSGANVLTF.

The chain is built from TRBV24-1 and TRBJ2-7; D is unresolved. Germline lookup yields CDR1 KGHDR and CDR2 SFDVKD. The CDR3 is made up of 13 amino acids. V was pared by 3 bases and J by 4 bases, with 9 bases between. The CDR3 DNA sequence: TGTGCCACCAGTGATCCCCAGGCGTACGAGCAGTACTTC. Amino acid sequence: CATSDPQAYEQYF.

This clone occurred once. The chain carries TRBV2 and TRBJ2-5, with TRBD2 identical over 7 bases. With 3 bases clipped from V and 2 bases from J, the junction kept 6 bases outside the gene matches. This CDR3 has 15 amino acids. Per germline, CDR1 SNHLY and CDR2 FYNNEI. The CDR3 DNA follows: TGTGCCAGCAGTGAGAGCGGGACCGAGCAAGAGACCCAGTACTTC. Its protein product is CASSESGTEQETQYF.

The chain couples TRBV27 to TRBJ2-1, with 8 nucleotides matching TRBD1. The J segment lost 7 bases and the V segment lost 2 bases, leaving 10 bases of the junction unmatched. Germline V gene sequence: CDR1 MNHEY, CDR2 SMNVEV (reference sequence). The length of the CDR3 is 16 residues. Written as DNA, the CDR3 is TGTGCCAGCAGTTTAGTGTATGGACAGGGCTTGAATGAGCAGTTCTTC. This gives the protein CASSLVYGQGLNEQFF.

The gene calls are TRBV29-1 and TRBJ2-5; no reliable D call. The CDR3 is 10 residues long. CDR1 SQVTM and CDR2 ANQGSEA come from the germline V gene. This CDR3 reads CGANQETQYF. As DNA, the CDR3 is TGCGGAGCGAACCAAGAGACCCAGTACTTC.

CDR3 loop: CASSSLAGTTGELFF. CDR3 bases: TGCGCCAGCAGCTCCTTAGCGGGGACCACCGGGGAGCTGTTTTTT. This chain connects TRBV5-1 to TRBJ2-2; 8 bases fit TRBD2. Per germline, CDR1 SGHRS and CDR2 YFSETQ. The CDR3 covers 15 residues. V was pared by 3 bases and J by 4 bases, with 5 bases of the junction left unmatched.

The CDR3 spells CASSEVVGGEKLFF. The CDR3 nucleotides read TGTGCCAGCAGTGAAGTAGTGGGCGGGGAAAAACTGTTTTTT. J is TRBJ1-4 and V is TRBV2; D remains ambiguous. The CDR3 sequence is 14 residues long. The germline V gene has CDR1 SNHLY and CDR2 FYNNEI. Trimming removed 1 base at V and 8 bases at J, with 11 bases between.

V is TRBV12-3 or TRBV12-4 and J is TRBJ1-2; weak D call: TRBD1 (6 bases). This CDR3 region has 12 residues. Trimming took 5 bases from V and 8 from J, leaving 12 bases between them. The CDR3 coding sequence is TGTGCCAGCAGTATGATGAGGGGGGGCTACACCTTC. Protein product: CASSMMRGGYTF.

This chain joins TRBV27 and TRBJ2-7, with 8 bases identical to TRBD2. The CDR3 is 15 residues long. V trimming: 4 bases; J trimming: 5 bases; junction bases outside the gene matches: 10. Per germline, CDR1 MNHEY and CDR2 SMNVEV (reference sequence). CDR3 nucleotide sequence: TGTGCCAGCAGTTCGACCGGGACTAGTTTTAACGAGCAGTACTTC. The encoded protein is CASSSTGTSFNEQYF.

In this sample, this clone turned up once. This chain links TRBV7-9 with TRBJ1-1; D call uncertain. Germline V gives CDR1 SEHNR, CDR2 FQNEAQ (reference sequence). Trimming left V 5 bases short and J 5 bases short, with 12 bases between. There are 13 residues in the CDR3. In nucleotides, the CDR3 is TGTGCCAGCAGCCTTTTGGGAGCAACTGAAGCTTTCTTT. As protein: CASSLLGATEAFF.

This sequence joins TRBV24-1 and TRBJ2-1; TRBD1 might be the D (6 bases). V lost 9 bases and J 4 bases, leaving 9 bases between the germline ends. The CDR3 totals 12 residues. Looked up from germline, CDR1 is KGHDR and CDR2 is SFDVKD. The CDR3 loop is CATQQGYNEQFF. The CDR3 DNA reads TGTGCCACCCAACAGGGATACAATGAGCAGTTCTTC.

A remark on this clone: This sample includes further DNA sequences coding for the same CDR3. The genes are TRBV10-3 and TRBJ1-6; D possibly corresponds to TRBD1 (6 bases). The germline V and J ends were trimmed by 8 bases and 7 bases, with 9 bases remaining between them. Germline V gene data show CDR1 as ENHRY and CDR2 as SYGVKD. The CDR3 is 12 amino acids. CDR3 nucleotide sequence: TGTGCCATCGGCCAGGGGAATTCACCCCTCCACTTT. Protein: CAIGQGNSPLHF.

The gene calls are TRBV6-5 and TRBJ1-1; a weak D match, TRBD1 (6 bases). This CDR3 comprises 12 residues. Germline assignment: CDR1 MNHEY and CDR2 SVGAGI. V was trimmed by 5 bases and J by 11 bases, leaving 15 bases between them. The chain's CDR3 is CASSKTGWQAFF. Written as DNA, the CDR3 is TGTGCCAGCAGTAAGACAGGTTGGCAGGCTTTCTTT.

This chain links TRBV2 with TRBJ1-4; the D gene is possibly TRBD1 (5 bases). Germline values: CDR1 SNHLY, CDR2 FYNNEI. The CDR3 loop spans 16 amino acids. Trimming shortened V by 1 base and J by 7 bases, and 16 bases separated the two germline ends. CDR3 sequence (DNA): TGTGCCAGCAGTGAAGTCGAAGCTCTCGGGGGTGAAAAACTGTTTTTT. Protein product: CASSEVEALGGEKLFF.